This T cell receptor beta chain was observed in a study of identical twins. CDR3 size: 13 residues. The trim removed 5 bases at V and 5 bases at J, leaving 8 bases unmatched. Germline CDR1 and CDR2: DFQATT and SNEGSKA (reference sequence). Details on this clonotype: What it recognizes is unknown.

TCRdb redid the calling of the 5' RACE reads with MiXCR, one entry per CDR3 protein. Here the sample spans approximately 500,000 distinct CDR3 sequences, 20% to 25% being singletons. No donor was unhealthy or non-Caucasian. Whole-study findings and limits: Fewer insertions were carried by abundant cord blood beta clonotypes, but none was seen in memory repertoires.

This sample was shared with a second study, whose subject was T cells expressing NK-cell markers. That publication notes: Top CD8+ clonotypes included the dominant CD3+CD56+NKG2C+ clonotypes in six donors. These clonotypes also led the CD3+CD56-NKG2C+ fraction in a handful of donors.

The V gene is TRBV20-1, the J gene TRBJ2-7; 8 bases match TRBD1. Sequenced material: CD4+ T cells sorted from blood. The receptor comes from a woman aged 18-29 years in good health. CDR3 sequence: CSASRTGMNEQYF. CDR3 DNA sequence: TGCAGTGCTTCACGGACAGGGATGAACGAGCAGTACTTC.